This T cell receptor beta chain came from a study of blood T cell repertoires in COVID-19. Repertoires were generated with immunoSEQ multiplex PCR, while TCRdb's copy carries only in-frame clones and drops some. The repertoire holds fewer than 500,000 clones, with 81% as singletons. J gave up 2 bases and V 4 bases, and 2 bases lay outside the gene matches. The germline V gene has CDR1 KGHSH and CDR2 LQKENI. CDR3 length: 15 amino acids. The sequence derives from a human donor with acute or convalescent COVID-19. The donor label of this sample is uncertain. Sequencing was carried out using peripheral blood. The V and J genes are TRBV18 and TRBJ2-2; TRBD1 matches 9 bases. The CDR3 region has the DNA TGTGCCAGCTCACGGACAGGGGTAAACACCGGGGAGCTGTTTTTT. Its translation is CASSRTGVNTGELFF.